Listed below are T cell receptor beta chains from one sample, sequenced in a study of blood T cell repertoires in COVID-19. Profiled with immunoSEQ multiplex PCR; TCRdb holds only in-frame clones, not every one. This sample has around 200,000 clones, with approximately 89% found just once. Material for sequencing was PBMCs or T cells enriched from blood (not recorded which). Receptors originate from a woman in her 40s with acute COVID-19. The CDR3 runs from the conserved cysteine through the conserved F or W. D genes are given only for firm matches. Clone size is not always given. Where it is, it says once, few, many or a class for expanded clones.

j_gene: TRBJ1-3
d_gene: TRBD1
abundance: NA
v_gene: TRBV27
CDR3aa: CASSPGTDLPSGNTIYF
CDR3nt: TGTGCCAGCAGTCCTGGGACAGATCTTCCTTCTGGAAACACCATATATTTT

j_gene: TRBJ2-7
d_gene: TRBD2
abundance: NA
v_gene: TRBV3-1/TRBV3-2
CDR3aa: CASSPGTSYEQYF
CDR3nt: TGTGCCAGCAGCCCAGGGACTAGCTACGAGCAGTACTTC

j_gene: TRBJ2-7
d_gene: TRBD1
abundance: few
v_gene: TRBV19
CDR3aa: CASGTGVSYEQYF
CDR3nt: TGTGCCAGCGGGACAGGGGTCTCCTACGAGCAGTACTTC

j_gene: TRBJ1-4
d_gene: NA
abundance: NA
v_gene: TRBV6-9
CDR3aa: CASSYRATNEKLFF
CDR3nt: TGTGCCAGCAGTTACCGGGCAACTAATGAAAAACTGTTTTTT

j_gene: TRBJ2-7
d_gene: TRBD1
abundance: NA
v_gene: TRBV7-8
CDR3aa: CASSISRDRGFDEQYF
CDR3nt: TGTGCCAGCAGCATAAGCCGGGACAGGGGATTCGACGAGCAGTACTTC

j_gene: TRBJ1-5
d_gene: NA
abundance: once
v_gene: TRBV28
CDR3aa: CASRLANQPQHF
CDR3nt: TGTGCCAGCAGACTTGCGAATCAGCCCCAGCATTTT

j_gene: TRBJ2-4
d_gene: TRBD2
abundance: NA
v_gene: TRBV28
CDR3aa: CASRPSSGGAQNIQYF
CDR3nt: TGTGCCAGCAGGCCCTCTAGCGGGGGGGCCCAAAACATTCAGTACTTC

j_gene: TRBJ2-4
d_gene: TRBD1
abundance: NA
v_gene: TRBV27
CDR3aa: CASPKRRQGPAKNIQYF
CDR3nt: TGTGCCAGCCCGAAACGGAGACAGGGTCCAGCCAAAAACATTCAGTACTTC

j_gene: TRBJ1-1
d_gene: TRBD1
abundance: few
v_gene: TRBV20-1
CDR3aa: CSASAAGTGAVAFF
CDR3nt: TGCAGTGCTAGTGCCGCCGGGACAGGGGCGGTAGCTTTCTTT

j_gene: TRBJ2-1
d_gene: TRBD2
abundance: NA
v_gene: TRBV5-6
CDR3aa: CASSLDASGRALWAEQFF
CDR3nt: TGTGCCAGCAGCTTGGACGCTAGCGGGAGGGCCCTGTGGGCTGAGCAGTTCTTC

j_gene: TRBJ1-5
d_gene: TRBD1
abundance: few
v_gene: TRBV12-3/TRBV12-4
CDR3aa: CASSLGQGQPQHF
CDR3nt: TGTGCCAGCAGTTTAGGACAGGGTCAGCCCCAGCATTTT

j_gene: TRBJ2-3
d_gene: NA
abundance: NA
v_gene: TRBV6-5
CDR3aa: CASSSISDTQYF
CDR3nt: TGTGCCAGCAGTTCTATTTCAGATACGCAGTATTTT

j_gene: TRBJ1-1
d_gene: TRBD1
abundance: NA
v_gene: TRBV11-1
CDR3aa: CASSLTGGTEAFF
CDR3nt: TGTGCCAGCAGCCTAACAGGGGGGACTGAAGCTTTCTTT

j_gene: TRBJ2-1
d_gene: TRBD2
abundance: NA
v_gene: TRBV7-3
CDR3aa: CASSWVASGNDEQFF
CDR3nt: TGTGCCAGCAGCTGGGTGGCTAGCGGGAATGATGAGCAGTTCTTC

j_gene: TRBJ1-1
d_gene: NA
abundance: once
v_gene: TRBV5-1
CDR3aa: CASSLARDTEAFF
CDR3nt: TGCGCCAGCAGCCTGGCCCGGGACACTGAAGCTTTCTTT

j_gene: TRBJ1-4
d_gene: NA
abundance: NA
v_gene: TRBV2
CDR3aa: CASSETRLNQKLFF
CDR3nt: TGTGCCAGCAGTGAGACACGACTAAATCAAAAACTGTTTTTT

j_gene: TRBJ2-7
d_gene: NA
abundance: NA
v_gene: TRBV6-2/TRBV6-3
CDR3aa: CASSYGGYYEQYF
CDR3nt: TGTGCCAGCAGTTACGGAGGGTACTACGAGCAGTACTTC

j_gene: TRBJ1-1
d_gene: TRBD1
abundance: NA
v_gene: TRBV5-1
CDR3aa: CASSTGTGGPNTEAFF
CDR3nt: TGCGCCAGCAGCACCGGGACAGGGGGCCCGAACACTGAAGCTTTCTTT

j_gene: TRBJ1-5
d_gene: NA
abundance: once
v_gene: TRBV15
CDR3aa: CATSRDLSSNQPQHF
CDR3nt: TGTGCCACCAGCAGAGATCTTAGTAGCAATCAGCCCCAGCATTTT

j_gene: TRBJ2-1
d_gene: TRBD2
abundance: NA
v_gene: TRBV10-3
CDR3aa: CAIRTGTSGGRQFF
CDR3nt: TGTGCCATCAGAACCGGGACTAGCGGGGGAAGGCAGTTCTTC

j_gene: TRBJ2-2
d_gene: NA
abundance: NA
v_gene: TRBV5-6
CDR3aa: CASSLYAERNTGELFF
CDR3nt: TGTGCCAGCAGCTTGTATGCGGAACGGAACACCGGGGAGCTGTTTTTT

j_gene: TRBJ2-7
d_gene: TRBD1
abundance: NA
v_gene: TRBV15
CDR3aa: CATRRSGGHHEQYF
CDR3nt: TGTGCCACCAGGAGGTCAGGGGGTCACCACGAGCAGTACTTC

j_gene: TRBJ1-3
d_gene: NA
abundance: NA
v_gene: TRBV11-2
CDR3aa: CASSPRGGPSGNTIYF
CDR3nt: TGTGCCAGCAGCCCAAGGGGGGGCCCCTCTGGAAACACCATATATTTT

j_gene: TRBJ2-5
d_gene: TRBD2
abundance: NA
v_gene: TRBV9
CDR3aa: CASSVDPTSGQETQYF
CDR3nt: TGTGCCAGCAGCGTAGACCCGACTAGCGGCCAAGAGACCCAGTACTTC

j_gene: TRBJ1-5
d_gene: NA
abundance: NA
v_gene: TRBV27
CDR3aa: CASSLRAGTNQPQHF
CDR3nt: TGTGCCAGCAGTTTAAGGGCAGGGACTAATCAGCCCCAGCATTTT

j_gene: TRBJ1-2
d_gene: TRBD1
abundance: NA
v_gene: TRBV30
CDR3aa: CAWGGQGHYGYTF
CDR3nt: TGTGCCTGGGGCGGACAGGGGCACTATGGCTACACCTTC

j_gene: TRBJ1-2
d_gene: TRBD1
abundance: NA
v_gene: TRBV7-8
CDR3aa: CASSWDRGHKGYTF
CDR3nt: TGTGCCAGCAGCTGGGACAGGGGGCATAAGGGCTACACCTTC

j_gene: TRBJ2-3
d_gene: TRBD2
abundance: NA
v_gene: TRBV18
CDR3aa: CASSPRTSGGTDTQYF
CDR3nt: TGTGCCAGCTCACCACGGACTAGCGGGGGCACAGATACGCAGTATTTT

j_gene: TRBJ2-5
d_gene: TRBD1
abundance: NA
v_gene: TRBV23-1
CDR3aa: CASSRIRDRGQEETQYF
CDR3nt: TGCGCCAGCAGTCGAATACGGGACAGGGGGCAAGAGGAGACCCAGTACTTC

j_gene: TRBJ2-6
d_gene: NA
abundance: NA
v_gene: TRBV13
CDR3aa: CASSLGSYSGANVLTF
CDR3nt: TGTGCCAGCAGCTTAGGCAGTTACTCTGGGGCCAACGTCCTGACTTTC

j_gene: TRBJ1-2
d_gene: NA
abundance: NA
v_gene: TRBV4-1
CDR3aa: CASSQGQEANYGYTF
CDR3nt: TGCGCCAGCAGCCAAGGACAGGAAGCTAACTATGGCTACACCTTC

j_gene: TRBJ2-2
d_gene: NA
abundance: NA
v_gene: TRBV7-9
CDR3aa: CASSHTGWSAGELFF
CDR3nt: TGTGCCAGCAGCCACACAGGGTGGTCCGCCGGGGAGCTGTTTTTT

j_gene: TRBJ2-7
d_gene: TRBD2
abundance: NA
v_gene: TRBV5-1
CDR3aa: CASSLASGSYGEQYF
CDR3nt: TGCGCCAGCAGCTTAGCTAGCGGTTCATATGGGGAGCAGTACTTC

j_gene: TRBJ1-5
d_gene: NA
abundance: NA
v_gene: TRBV7-9
CDR3aa: CASSYTERVNSNQPQHF
CDR3nt: TGTGCCAGCAGCTATACGGAGCGGGTAAATAGCAATCAGCCCCAGCATTTT

j_gene: TRBJ2-5
d_gene: TRBD2
abundance: NA
v_gene: TRBV11-1
CDR3aa: CASTITGLAGETQYF
CDR3nt: TGTGCCAGCACCATAACGGGACTAGCGGGAGAGACCCAGTACTTC

j_gene: TRBJ2-2
d_gene: NA
abundance: NA
v_gene: TRBV7-7
CDR3aa: CASSPDSNTGELFF
CDR3nt: TGTGCCAGCAGCCCGGACAGTAACACCGGGGAGCTGTTTTTT

j_gene: TRBJ2-4
d_gene: TRBD1
abundance: NA
v_gene: TRBV15
CDR3aa: CATRPRDRGISAKNIQYF
CDR3nt: TGTGCCACCAGGCCCCGGGACAGGGGGATTTCAGCCAAAAACATTCAGTACTTC

j_gene: TRBJ2-3
d_gene: TRBD1
abundance: NA
v_gene: TRBV5-4
CDR3aa: CASSPQGGIDTQYF
CDR3nt: TGTGCCAGCAGCCCACAGGGGGGAATAGATACGCAGTATTTT

j_gene: TRBJ1-1
d_gene: NA
abundance: few
v_gene: TRBV7-2
CDR3aa: CASSLVSGDEAFF
CDR3nt: TGTGCCAGCAGCTTAGTGTCAGGGGATGAAGCTTTCTTT

j_gene: TRBJ2-2
d_gene: TRBD1
abundance: once
v_gene: TRBV6-2/TRBV6-3
CDR3aa: CASSWTGNTGELFF
CDR3nt: TGTGCCAGCAGCTGGACAGGGAACACCGGGGAGCTGTTTTTT

j_gene: TRBJ2-5
d_gene: TRBD1
abundance: NA
v_gene: TRBV6-4
CDR3aa: CASSPRTGGQETQYF
CDR3nt: TGTGCCAGCAGTCCTCGGACAGGGGGGCAAGAGACCCAGTACTTC

j_gene: TRBJ1-3
d_gene: TRBD1
abundance: once
v_gene: TRBV19
CDR3aa: CASSMRVSGTGSGNTIYF
CDR3nt: TGTGCCAGTAGTATGCGAGTGTCCGGGACAGGATCTGGAAACACCATATATTTT

j_gene: TRBJ1-1
d_gene: NA
abundance: NA
v_gene: TRBV2
CDR3aa: CASRAGATEAFF
CDR3nt: TGTGCCAGCAGGGCAGGGGCCACTGAAGCTTTCTTT

j_gene: TRBJ2-5
d_gene: NA
abundance: NA
v_gene: TRBV7-8
CDR3aa: CASSRRVADELVGTQYF
CDR3nt: TGTGCCAGCAGTCGCCGGGTAGCGGACGAGTTGGTGGGGACCCAGTACTTC

j_gene: TRBJ1-6
d_gene: TRBD1
abundance: NA
v_gene: TRBV6-2/TRBV6-3
CDR3aa: CASSLLQGIGSPLHF
CDR3nt: TGTGCCAGCAGTTTACTACAGGGGATAGGTTCACCCCTCCACTTT

j_gene: TRBJ1-5
d_gene: NA
abundance: NA
v_gene: TRBV6-4
CDR3aa: CASSVRYNQPQHF
CDR3nt: TGTGCCAGCAGTGTCAGATACAATCAGCCCCAGCATTTT

j_gene: TRBJ2-2
d_gene: TRBD2
abundance: NA
v_gene: TRBV27
CDR3aa: CASSNLAGGPSIPGELFF
CDR3nt: TGTGCCAGCAGTAACCTAGCGGGAGGGCCCTCTATACCCGGGGAGCTGTTTTTT

j_gene: TRBJ1-6
d_gene: TRBD1
abundance: NA
v_gene: TRBV27
CDR3aa: CASSLTGGNSPLHF
CDR3nt: TGTGCCAGCAGTTTAACAGGGGGTAATTCACCCCTCCACTTT

j_gene: TRBJ1-5
d_gene: NA
abundance: NA
v_gene: TRBV19
CDR3aa: CASSLPGNNQPQHF
CDR3nt: TGTGCCAGTAGTCTTCCGGGTAACAATCAGCCCCAGCATTTT

j_gene: TRBJ1-2
d_gene: NA
abundance: NA
v_gene: TRBV7-2
CDR3aa: CASSFLGDYGYTF
CDR3nt: TGTGCCAGCAGCTTCCTAGGGGACTATGGCTACACCTTC

j_gene: TRBJ1-3
d_gene: TRBD1
abundance: NA
v_gene: TRBV3-1/TRBV3-2
CDR3aa: CASSKRGAGGKTGNTIYF
CDR3nt: TGTGCCAGCAGCAAAAGGGGCGCAGGGGGCAAAACTGGAAACACCATATATTTT

j_gene: TRBJ1-1
d_gene: NA
abundance: NA
v_gene: TRBV6-5
CDR3aa: CASGRANTEAFF
CDR3nt: TGTGCCAGCGGGCGGGCGAACACTGAAGCTTTCTTT